One and the same sample provided the 21 T cell receptor beta chains below, sequenced in a study of OX40 agonist ivuxolimab in advanced cancers. The method was immunoSEQ multiplex PCR; TCRdb's version includes in-frame clones alone and lacks a portion of them. The table includes 9,500 to 15,000 clones, around 74% detected once. Material: CD4+ or CD8+ T cells sorted from blood, obtained in a trial of the OX40 agonist ivuxolimab. These receptors came from an adult with an advanced solid tumor such as melanoma, head and neck, liver or kidney cancer.

The chain recombines TRBV27 with TRBJ2-1; 10 nucleotides match TRBD2. CDR1 MNHEY and CDR2 SMNVEV come from the germline V gene (reference sequence). Trimming at V came to 5 bases and at J to 6 bases, leaving 10 bases not matched to a gene. The CDR3 spans 16 residues. The CDR3 sequence is CASSRSGSGRSNEQFF. The CDR3 DNA is TGTGCCAGCAGTCGATCGGGTAGCGGGAGGAGCAATGAGCAGTTCTTC.

CDR3 sequence reads: CASSHPEGGTYEQYV. The CDR3 DNA reads as TGTGCCAGCAGCCACCCAGAGGGGGGAACCTACGAGCAGTACGTC. The V gene is TRBV6-5, the J gene TRBJ2-7, with D perhaps assigned TRBD1 or TRBD2 (6 bases each). Germline V gene data show CDR1 as MNHEY and CDR2 as SVGAGI. Trimming pared 6 bases from V and 2 bases from J, leaving 17 bases between. The CDR3 extends over 15 amino acids.

The chain recombines TRBV9 with TRBJ2-2, with 10 bases lining up with TRBD2. Germline lookup yields CDR1 SGDLS and CDR2 YYNGEE. CDR3 length: 16 residues. Germline trimming cut 0 bases from V and 9 bases from J; bases unmatched to any gene: 8. The CDR3 sequence is CASSVAITSGTRELFF. The CDR3 DNA follows: TGTGCCAGCAGCGTAGCTATTACTAGCGGGACGAGGGAGCTGTTTTTT.

J is TRBJ2-7 and V is TRBV27; 8 positions match TRBD2. J was trimmed by 2 bases and V by 5 bases; bases with no gene match: 5. Germline loops: CDR1 MNHEY, CDR2 SMNVEV (reference sequence). This CDR3 comprises 14 residues. CDR3 protein: CASSTSGGAYEQYF. The CDR3, as DNA: TGTGCCAGCAGTACTAGCGGAGGGGCCTACGAGCAGTACTTC.

This chain joins TRBV6-5 and TRBJ2-1; D not resolved. This CDR3 spans 11 amino acids. Germline-derived CDR1 and CDR2 are MNHEY and SVGAGI. The V end lost 2 bases, the J end lost 8 bases, and 4 bases lay between the germline ends. Here the CDR3 DNA reads TGTGCCAGCAGTTACCCCGATGAGCAGTTCTTC. Its protein product is CASSYPDEQFF.

V is TRBV27 and J is TRBJ2-3; D remains unclear. The V and J ends lost 4 bases and 8 bases respectively, with 10 bases between them. The CDR3 contains 12 residues. Germline loops: CDR1 MNHEY, CDR2 SMNVEV (reference sequence). For the CDR3, the DNA is TGTGCCAGCAGTTACCCGGAGTTTACGCAGTATTTT. It encodes CASSYPEFTQYF.

This clone is a singleton in its sample. The J gene is TRBJ1-4, the V gene TRBV27; D gene ambiguous. The length of the CDR3 is 13 residues. V lost 3 bases, J lost 8 bases, and 10 bases lay in between. CDR1 and CDR2 from the germline V gene are MNHEY and SMNVEV (reference sequence). The CDR3: CASSFYYEEKLFF. CDR3 DNA: TGTGCCAGCAGTTTCTACTACGAGGAAAAACTGTTTTTT.

V usage is TRBV27 and J usage is TRBJ1-2; no reliable D call. Germline V CDR1 and CDR2: MNHEY, SMNVEV (reference sequence). Trimming removed 3 bases at V and 8 bases at J, with 13 bases between. This CDR3 region has 13 residues. The CDR3 sequence is CASSFVSTLGYTF. CDR3 sequence (DNA): TGTGCCAGCAGTTTTGTGTCTACTTTGGGCTACACCTTC.

Comment on this clone: One junction end does not reproduce the germline sequence, and a read error may be involved. The V gene is TRBV7-9, the J gene TRBJ1-2; D gene uncertain. Germline V gene data show CDR1 as SEHNR and CDR2 as FQNEAQ (reference sequence). This CDR3 comprises 15 residues. The CDR3: CASSLGRGSNYGYTF. The DNA for the CDR3 is TGCGCCAGCAGCCTAGGGCGGGGAAGCAACTATGGCTACACCTTC.

This chain connects TRBV14 to TRBJ1-1, with D possibly TRBD1 on 5 matching bases. V was pared by 0 bases and J by 3 bases, with 23 bases between. Germline V gene data show CDR1 as SGHDN and CDR2 as FVKESK. The CDR3 is made up of 19 amino acids. The CDR3 here is CASSQDKWDPTTGYTEAFF. CDR3 bases: TGTGCCAGCAGCCAAGATAAGTGGGACCCAACTACGGGGTACACTGAAGCTTTCTTT.

The rearrangement links TRBV27 to TRBJ1-5; D not resolved. The V gene's germline CDR1 is MNHEY and CDR2 SMNVEV (reference sequence). CDR3 length: 18 residues. Trimming took off 5 bases at V and 1 base at J, with 21 bases between the two ends. The CDR3 sequence is CASSLTFGLLRSNQPQHF. The CDR3 nucleotides are TGTGCCAGCAGTCTTACTTTCGGTCTCTTGAGAAGCAATCAGCCCCAGCATTTT.

This chain links TRBV27 with TRBJ2-7; 14 bases align to TRBD2. V lost 3 bases, J lost 5 bases, and 9 bases stayed unmatched. The germline gives CDR1 MNHEY, CDR2 SMNVEV (reference sequence). This CDR3 comprises 17 residues. CDR3 DNA sequence: TGTGCCAGCAGTTTTCAGGGACTAGCGGGAGATTATCACGAGCAGTACTTC. Protein sequence: CASSFQGLAGDYHEQYF.

J is TRBJ1-1 and V is TRBV7-9, with D perhaps TRBD1 (5 bases). CDR3 length equals 15 residues. The germline gives CDR1 SEHNR, CDR2 FQNEAQ (reference sequence). Deletions cut 0 bases from V and 6 bases from J, with 14 bases between. DNA of the CDR3: TGTGCCAGCAGCTTAGCTGGGACGGTTCGTCCTGAAGCTTTCTTT. Its translation: CASSLAGTVRPEAFF.

This chain joins TRBV27 and TRBJ2-2; a possible D gene is TRBD1 (5 bases). The germline V and J ends were trimmed by 3 bases and 0 bases, with 14 bases remaining between them. In germline, CDR1 is MNHEY, CDR2 SMNVEV (reference sequence). CDR3 length equals 17 residues. CDR3 residues: CASSFYPTASNTGELFF. The CDR3 DNA follows: TGTGCCAGCAGTTTTTACCCGACAGCTTCGAACACCGGGGAGCTGTTTTTT.

Concerning this clone: A read error may account for a junction end that differs from germline. The chain employs TRBV10-3 and TRBJ2-7; D is unresolved. The CDR3 runs 16 residues. Germline lookup yields CDR1 ENHRY and CDR2 SYGVKD. CDR3 sequence reads: CASSDESRPRGYEQYF. CDR3 DNA sequence: TGCGCCAGCAGTGATGAGAGCAGGCCCAGAGGATACGAGCAGTACTTC.

The gene calls are TRBV7-9 and TRBJ2-2; the D gene is possibly TRBD1 (5 bases). CDR3 length equals 16 residues. CDR1 is SEHNR and CDR2 is FQNEAQ in the germline V gene (reference sequence). Trimming took off 5 bases at V and 5 bases at J, with 18 bases between the two ends. CDR3: CASSAQTVRRTGELFF. CDR3 nucleotides: TGTGCCAGCAGCGCACAGACAGTACGTCGGACCGGGGAGCTGTTTTTT. Full variable domain (outside the CDR3, taken from reference TRBV7-9 and TRBJ2-2): DTGVSQNPRHKITKRGQNVTFRCDPISEHNRLYWYRQTLGQGPEFLTYFQNEAQLEKSRLLSDRFSAERPKGSFSTLEIQRTEQGDSAMYLCASSAQTVRRTGELFFGEGSRLTVL.

The chain combines TRBV28 with TRBJ2-5, with 7 bases aligning to TRBD2. Near its end, the DNA agrees better with TRBJ2-7, so the J call may be wrong. This CDR3 is 15 amino acids long. Germline V gives CDR1 MDHEN, CDR2 SYDVKM. CDR3 coding DNA: TGTGCCAGCAGTTTATTTGGGACTAAAACCTACGAGCAGTACTTC. Its protein product is CASSLFGTKTYEQYF.

This chain uses TRBV27 with TRBJ2-7; 8 bases align to TRBD1. Germline values: CDR1 MNHEY, CDR2 SMNVEV (reference sequence). With 6 bases clipped from V and 0 bases from J, the junction kept 4 bases outside the gene matches. The CDR3 totals 14 residues. DNA for the CDR3: TGTGCCAGCAGCCCGCAGGGGGCCTCCTACGAGCAGTACTTC. Translation gives CASSPQGASYEQYF.

There are a few counts of this clone. V gene TRBV6-5 combines with J gene TRBJ2-7, with TRBD1 matching 9 bases. Losses at the gene ends were 5 bases for V and 6 bases for J; bases not matched to a gene: 11. There are 15 residues in the CDR3. The V gene's germline CDR1 is MNHEY and CDR2 SVGAGI. This CDR3 reads CASSAGQGGESEQYV. The CDR3 DNA sequence: TGTGCCAGCAGTGCGGGACAGGGAGGGGAGAGCGAGCAGTACGTC.

This clone occurred a few times. V usage is TRBV5-5 and J usage is TRBJ2-7, with 8 positions matching TRBD1. The V and J ends lost 3 bases and 5 bases, in that order; junction bases with no gene match: 4. This CDR3 comprises 13 residues. Per the germline V gene, CDR1 is SGHKS and CDR2 is YYEKEE (reference sequence). CDR3 coding DNA: TGTGCCAGCAGCTCCAGGGGGCTTAACGAGCAGTACTTC. Translation gives CASSSRGLNEQYF.

The rearrangement joins TRBV7-2 to TRBJ2-3, with a tentative D call TRBD2 (5 bases). Looked up from germline, CDR1 is SGHTA and CDR2 is FQGNSA. This CDR3 region has 14 residues. Trimming took 5 bases from V and 3 from J, leaving 12 bases between them. The CDR3 sequence is CASSPLGGTDTQYF. DNA of the CDR3: TGTGCCAGCAGCCCTCTGGGCGGGACAGATACGCAGTATTTT.